This TCR beta chain was sequenced in a study of blood T cell repertoires in COVID-19. Study-wide background: COVID-19 samples, acute and convalescent, were from the United States, Italy and Spain. PBMCs, B-cell-depleted T cells, or T cells provided the cDNA or gDNA that made up the material.

Authors' analysis steps: The assay estimated nucleated cells by amplifying reference gene primers. The table came from immunoSEQ multiplex PCR; TCRdb's copy has only in-frame clones and leaves some out. V, J and clone size reflect that table, while D and trimming were determined from the DNA. In the table there are around 130,000 clones, around 80% of which are singletons. The CDR3 sequence is 14 residues long. Germline values: CDR1 MNHEY, CDR2 SMNVEV (reference sequence). The V and J ends lost 7 bases and 10 bases, in that order; junction bases with no gene match: 12. The TCR was taken from a woman aged 55-75 years with acute or convalescent COVID-19. Sequencing used peripheral blood. This chain links TRBV27 with TRBJ1-4, with 7 bases aligning to TRBD1. In DNA, the CDR3 is TGTGCCAGCACCTCTTCAATCGGGACAGCAAAACTGTTTTTT. Its protein product is CASTSSIGTAKLFF.